The clone carrying this T cell receptor beta chain was detected a few times. No antigen is known for it. Repertoires were generated with immunoSEQ multiplex PCR, while TCRdb's copy carries only in-frame clones and drops some. This sample has hundreds of thousands of clones; roughly 90% occur once, and the top ten carry about 0.85%. The V and J ends lost 4 bases and 4 bases respectively, with 8 bases between them. Germline V gene lookup returns CDR1 MRHNA and CDR2 SNTAGT. This CDR3 has 13 amino acids. The data originate from a study of cytomegalovirus exposure and HLA in healthy donors. Whole-study context: In a later analysis, the 110 or so validation repertoires were reported to have used the same platform as the approximately 700 first-cohort repertoires.

Regarding the study as a whole: The classifier, whose performance was assessed in both the original and validation cohorts, reportedly diagnosed cytomegalovirus status with high specificity and sensitivity.

V is TRBV6-4 and J is TRBJ1-5; no clear D gene. This TCR came from a woman aged 18-29 years in good health and CMV-seronegative. The sample consisted of PBMCs. CDR3 sequence: CASSVQANQPQHF. CDR3 coding DNA: TGTGCCAGCAGTGTTCAGGCAAATCAGCCCCAGCATTTT.